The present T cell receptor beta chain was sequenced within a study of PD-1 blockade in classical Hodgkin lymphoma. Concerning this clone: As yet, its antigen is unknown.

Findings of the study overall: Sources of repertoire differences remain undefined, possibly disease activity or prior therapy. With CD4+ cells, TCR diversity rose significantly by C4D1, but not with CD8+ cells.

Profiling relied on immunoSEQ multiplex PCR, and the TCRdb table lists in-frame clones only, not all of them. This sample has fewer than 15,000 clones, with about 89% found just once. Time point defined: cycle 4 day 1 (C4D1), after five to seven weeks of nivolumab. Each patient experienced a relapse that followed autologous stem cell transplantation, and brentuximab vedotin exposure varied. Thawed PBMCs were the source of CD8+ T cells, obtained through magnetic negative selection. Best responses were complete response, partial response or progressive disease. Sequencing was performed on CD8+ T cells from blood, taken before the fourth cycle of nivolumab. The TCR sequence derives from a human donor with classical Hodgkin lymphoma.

The CDR3 DNA reads as TGTGCCAGCAGTCAATACAGGGAGAATCAGCCCCAGCATTTT. This translates into CASSQYRENQPQHF. This rearrangement joins TRBV28 to TRBJ1-5; tentative D call: TRBD1 (6 bases). This CDR3 is built from 14 residues. Germline V lookup: CDR1 MDHEN, CDR2 SYDVKM. Trimming stripped 5 bases from V and 4 bases from J, with 12 bases between.